A single sample is the source of the 22 T cell receptor beta chains below, sequenced in a study of T cell responses to AZD1222 COVID-19 vaccine. Profiled with immunoSEQ multiplex PCR; TCRdb holds only in-frame clones, not every one. The sample carries 130,000 or so clones, 93% recorded once. Sequenced here: peripheral blood, sampled on day 0 of AZD1222 vaccination. The receptors were gathered from an adult in good health.

V gene TRBV4-3 combines with J gene TRBJ2-1; TRBD2 aligns across 10 bases. J was trimmed by 8 bases and V by 0 bases; bases with no gene match: 13. In germline, CDR1 is LGHNA, CDR2 YSLEER. The CDR3 has 18 amino acids. The CDR3 bases are TGCGCCAGCAGCCAAGAAGTGTCCGCTAGCGGGAGTTCAGATGAGCAGTTCTTC. This sequence encodes CASSQEVSASGSSDEQFF.

This clone showed up just once. The J gene is TRBJ1-1, the V gene TRBV4-2, with a possible D match to TRBD1 (5 bases). This CDR3 has 14 amino acids. The germline gives CDR1 LGHNA, CDR2 YNFKEQ. Trimming left V 6 bases short and J 1 base short, with 12 bases between. CDR3 residues: CASRGAGGNTEAFF. DNA for the CDR3: TGTGCCAGCAGGGGAGCGGGGGGGAACACTGAAGCTTTCTTT.

The chain uses TRBV6-1 and TRBJ2-7, with 7 bases aligning to TRBD2. Germline CDR1 is MNHNS and CDR2 is SASEGT. The CDR3 extends over 14 amino acids. With V trimmed by 3 bases and J by 1 base, 3 bases remained unmatched. The CDR3 coding sequence is TGTGCCAGCAGTGAGGGACTAAATTCCTACGAGCAGTACTTC. Protein sequence: CASSEGLNSYEQYF.

The V gene is TRBV19, the J gene TRBJ1-2, with D hard to call. With 5 bases removed from V and 4 bases from J, the gap between germline ends came to 8 bases. The CDR3 totals 12 residues. Germline loops: CDR1 LNHDA, CDR2 SQIVND (reference sequence). The chain's CDR3 is CASSESAYGYTF. The CDR3 coding sequence is TGTGCCAGTAGTGAGTCGGCCTATGGCTACACCTTC. Complete variable domain (other parts from reference TRBV19 and TRBJ1-2): DGGITQSPKYLFRKEGQNVTLSCEQNLNHDAMYWYRQDPGQGLRLIYYSQIVNDFQKGDIAEGYSVSREKKESFPLTVTSAQKNPTAFYLCASSESAYGYTFGSGTRLTVV.

The gene calls are TRBV19 and TRBJ2-2; 10 bases align to TRBD1. The CDR3 spans 19 residues. Germline-derived CDR1 and CDR2 are LNHDA and SQIVND (reference sequence). Germline trimming cut 7 bases from V and 3 bases from J; bases unmatched to any gene: 17. CDR3 nucleotides: TGTGCCAGTAATACTGGGACAGGGGACTACCGGGGGGACACCGGGGAGCTGTTTTTT. Amino acid sequence: CASNTGTGDYRGDTGELFF.

The chain combines TRBV14 with TRBJ1-1, with D perhaps matching TRBD1 (6 bases). The CDR3 runs 12 residues. V lost 3 bases to trimming and J lost 9 bases, with 11 bases between them. Germline assignment: CDR1 SGHDN and CDR2 FVKESK. CDR3 loop: CASSQVQGKAFF. Here the CDR3 DNA reads TGTGCCAGCAGCCAGGTACAGGGTAAAGCTTTCTTT.

In its sample, this clone was seen a few times. The rearrangement links TRBV5-4 to TRBJ1-2; D gene unclear. Per the germline V gene, CDR1 is SGHNT and CDR2 is YYREEE (reference sequence). This CDR3 has 15 amino acids. V gave up 4 bases and J gave up 5 bases, with 18 bases separating them. CDR3 DNA sequence: TGTGCCAGCAGCGCCCCAGGAACGGTTGGGTATGGCTACACCTTC. As protein: CASSAPGTVGYGYTF. Combining the CDR3 with reference TRBV5-4 and TRBJ1-2 gives the whole variable domain ETGVTQSPTHLIKTRGQQVTLRCSSQSGHNTVSWYQQALGQGPQFIFQYYREEENGRGNFPPRFSGLQFPNYSSELNVNALELDDSALYLCASSAPGTVGYGYTFGSGTRLTVV.

The chain has TRBV7-8 and TRBJ2-7, with a weak D call TRBD2 (5 bases). Trimming took off 1 base at V and 5 bases at J, with 9 bases between the two ends. The CDR3 covers 13 residues. CDR1 and CDR2 (germline): SGHVS, FQNEAQ. The CDR3 is CASSLEGRDEQYF. CDR3 DNA sequence: TGTGCCAGCAGCTTAGAAGGGAGAGACGAGCAGTACTTC.

V is TRBV6-2 or TRBV6-3 and J is TRBJ1-5; D call uncertain. Germline V gives CDR1 MNHEY, CDR2 SVGEGT. The CDR3 is 14 residues long. The V end was cut by 2 bases, the J end by 5 bases, with 10 bases between. As DNA, the CDR3 is TGTGCCAGCAGTTACCCTCGGCAGGATCAGCCCCAGCATTTT. Its translation: CASSYPRQDQPQHF.

This clone has a single count. The chain links TRBV28 to TRBJ2-2; tentative D call: TRBD2 (6 bases). Trimming left V 6 bases short and J 5 bases short, with 13 bases between. Per the germline V gene, CDR1 is MDHEN and CDR2 is SYDVKM. This CDR3 contains 14 residues. The CDR3 nucleotides read TGTGCCAGCAGAAGGCAGGGAGGAACCGGGGAGCTGTTTTTT. Translated, it gives CASRRQGGTGELFF.

The chain uses TRBV10-3 and TRBJ2-7; D gene ambiguous. V lost 4 bases and J 7 bases, leaving 26 bases between the germline ends. The CDR3 sequence is 17 residues long. The V gene's germline CDR1 is ENHRY and CDR2 SYGVKD. Here the CDR3 DNA reads TGTGCCATCAGTGCTCCTTCCCTCCCGGGCAAGCTAGGGGAGCAGTACTTC. It specifies CAISAPSLPGKLGEQYF.

The chain has TRBV11-1 and TRBJ1-1, with a possible D match to TRBD1 (6 bases). The V and J ends lost 3 bases and 5 bases respectively, with 13 bases between them. This CDR3 has 14 residues. Germline-derived CDR1 and CDR2 are SGHAT and FQDESV (reference sequence). CDR3 in amino acids: CASSFGARGTEAFF. CDR3 nucleotide sequence: TGTGCCAGCAGCTTCGGGGCCAGGGGAACTGAAGCTTTCTTT.

Worth noting for this clone: Mismatch with germline at one junction end may stem from a read error. This chain links TRBV7-2 with TRBJ1-4; D is unresolved. The germline CDR1 and CDR2 sequences are SGHTA and FQGNSA. The CDR3 contains 15 residues. The CDR3 DNA reads as TGTGCCAGCAGCGTAGCGGGATCGACTAATGAAAAACTGTTTTTT. Its translation is CASSVAGSTNEKLFF.

The chain recombines TRBV10-1 with TRBJ2-1; TRBD1 agrees at 9 bases. This CDR3 is 14 amino acids long. V lost 3 bases and J lost 14; bases outside the gene matches: 11. Germline CDR1 WNHNN, CDR2 SYGVQD (reference sequence). Here the CDR3 reads CASSDMTVGQGKFF. The CDR3 nucleotides read TGCGCCAGCAGTGATATGACAGTGGGACAGGGAAAGTTCTTC.

The CDR3 region has the DNA TGTGCCAGCAGCTACGGGGGATCCTACGAGCAGTACTTC. Its protein is CASSYGGSYEQYF. The chain couples TRBV7-8 to TRBJ2-7, with TRBD2 as a possible D gene (6 bases). Germline V lookup: CDR1 SGHVS, CDR2 FQNEAQ. The CDR3 totals 13 residues. V was pared by 4 bases and J by 1 base, with 8 bases between. The complete variable domain, with remaining parts taken from reference TRBV7-8 and TRBJ2-7, reads GAGVSQSPRYKVAKRGQDVALRCDPISGHVSLFWYQQALGQGPEFLTYFQNEAQLDKSGLPSDRFFAERPEGSVSTLKIQRTQQEDSAVYLCASSYGGSYEQYFGPGTRLTVT.

The rearrangement joins TRBV28 to TRBJ2-1; possible D gene TRBD2, 6 bases. The CDR3 covers 16 residues. Trimming removed 2 bases from V and 7 bases from J, with 18 bases in between. CDR1 is MDHEN and CDR2 is SYDVKM in the germline V gene. CDR3 residues: CASSLLGGLLANEQFF. The CDR3, as DNA: TGTGCCAGCAGTTTACTCGGGGGACTCCTAGCAAATGAGCAGTTCTTC.

The chain couples TRBV12-3 or TRBV12-4 to TRBJ2-5; D remains ambiguous. The V and J ends lost 6 bases and 9 bases respectively, with 14 bases between them. This CDR3 spans 12 amino acids. The CDR3 here is CASSPRLAPQYF. The CDR3, as DNA: TGTGCCAGCAGCCCCCGGTTGGCCCCCCAGTACTTC.

The chain combines TRBV2 with TRBJ2-7; D gene ambiguous. Trimming took off 1 base at V and 2 bases at J, with 6 bases between the two ends. This CDR3 region has 13 residues. Germline V lookup: CDR1 SNHLY, CDR2 FYNNEI. Here the CDR3 reads CASSEGWAYEQYF. CDR3 nucleotide sequence: TGTGCCAGCAGTGAAGGCTGGGCCTACGAGCAGTACTTC.

J is TRBJ2-7 and V is TRBV29-1; D gene uncertain. The ends were cut back, 4 bases at V and 0 bases at J, with 10 bases in the middle. The CDR3 length is 13 residues. Germline V gene sequence: CDR1 SQVTM, CDR2 ANQGSEA. The CDR3 is CSVAPPNSYEQYF. CDR3 DNA: TGCAGCGTTGCTCCACCGAACTCCTACGAGCAGTACTTC.

This clone was recorded once. The chain uses TRBV28 and TRBJ1-5; a weak D match, TRBD1 (6 bases). The length of the CDR3 is 14 residues. Trimming took off 6 bases at V and 6 bases at J, with 15 bases between the two ends. Germline CDR1 and CDR2: MDHEN and SYDVKM. CDR3 nucleotides: TGTGCCAGCAGGGACCCAGGGGTGAGTCAGCCCCAGCATTTT. Protein: CASRDPGVSQPQHF.

This clone is a singleton in its sample. The chain has TRBV5-1 and TRBJ1-1; D is perhaps TRBD1 (5 bases). Germline V lookup: CDR1 SGHRS, CDR2 YFSETQ. The CDR3 has 14 amino acids. Trimming removed 3 bases from V and 6 bases from J, with 15 bases in between. The CDR3 here is CASSYSREGAEAFF. CDR3 DNA sequence: TGCGCCAGCAGCTACAGCAGGGAAGGCGCTGAAGCTTTCTTT.

The J gene is TRBJ1-2, the V gene TRBV6-2 or TRBV6-3, with 10 positions matching TRBD1. The CDR3 has 15 amino acids. The germline CDR1 and CDR2 sequences are MNHEY and SVGEGT. With 2 bases clipped from V and 7 bases from J, the junction kept 7 bases outside the gene matches. CDR3: CASSYRPGTGVGYTF. CDR3 DNA sequence: TGTGCCAGCAGTTACAGGCCCGGGACAGGGGTTGGCTACACCTTC.